The 13 T cell receptor beta chains in this list originate from one sample, sequenced in a study of T cell repertoires in cytomegalovirus infection. One entry per CDR3 protein results from TCRdb running MiXCR on the reads. The sample contains around 270,000 distinct CDR3 sequences, roughly 10% of which appear only once. What was sequenced was PBMCs. The receptor set was obtained from a human donor in good health (CMV status not recorded). Some clones in this sample may be carry-over from other donors' samples.

This clonotype was recorded at least ten times. An end of the junction differs from the germline gene, which may be a read error. The chain uses TRBV7-8 and TRBJ2-2; weak D call: TRBD2 (6 bases). The CDR3 totals 17 residues. Germline V gene data show CDR1 as SGHVS and CDR2 as FQNEAQ. CDR3 loop: CASSLLPHSGATGELFF. In DNA, the CDR3 is TGTGCCAGCAGCTTATTACCCCACTCGGGAGCCACCGGGGAGTTGTTTTTT.

The chain couples TRBV7-2 to TRBJ2-5, with TRBD1 matching 9 bases. CDR1 SGHTA and CDR2 FQGNSA come from the germline V gene. There are 15 residues in the CDR3. The V and J ends lost 5 bases and 3 bases, in that order; junction bases with no gene match: 7. CDR3 sequence reads: CASSPGTGIEETQYF. The CDR3 bases are TGTGCCAGCAGCCCCGGGACAGGGATAGAAGAGACCCAGTACTTC.

The chain links TRBV6-5 to TRBJ2-7, with no clear D. V lost 0 bases to trimming and J lost 7 bases, with 16 bases between them. The length of the CDR3 is 15 residues. Per the germline V gene, CDR1 is MNHEY and CDR2 is SVGAGI. CDR3 coding DNA: TGTGCCAGCAGTTACTCGAGTAGCAGTGCGACGGAGCAGTACTTC. As protein: CASSYSSSSATEQYF.

In this sample, this clonotype turned up many times. The chain combines TRBV19 with TRBJ1-2; D is uncertain. The CDR3 has 15 amino acids. In germline, CDR1 is LNHDA, CDR2 SQIVND (reference sequence). Trimming removed 0 bases at V and 4 bases at J, with 12 bases between. The CDR3 is CASSIDLGRTYGYTF. CDR3 bases: TGTGCCAGTAGTATAGATCTAGGACGGACCTATGGCTACACCTTC.

The chain has TRBV7-6 and TRBJ1-6; TRBD1 matches 8 bases. The CDR3 is 17 amino acids. In germline, CDR1 is SGHVS, CDR2 FNYEAQ. V gave up 5 bases and J gave up 10 bases; unmatched junction bases: 16. The CDR3 protein is CASSPRPGTGYGSPLHF. In DNA form, the CDR3 reads TGTGCCAGCAGCCCCCGTCCCGGGACAGGTTACGGCTCACCCCTCCACTTT. The variable domain in full, with the rest retrieved from reference TRBV7-6 and TRBJ1-6, is GAGVSQSPRYKVTKRGQDVALRCDPISGHVSLYWYRQALGQGPEFLTYFNYEAQQDKSGLPNDRFSAERPEGSISTLTIQRTEQRDSAMYRCASSPRPGTGYGSPLHFGNGTRLTVT.

The chain employs TRBV11-2 and TRBJ2-7, with D perhaps matching TRBD2 (6 bases). CDR1 SGHAT and CDR2 FQNNGV come from the germline V gene. Trimming removed 5 bases at V and 7 bases at J, with 15 bases between. The CDR3 consists of 13 residues. The chain's CDR3 is CASSHTSPREQYF. In nucleotides, the CDR3 is TGTGCCAGCAGCCATACTAGCCCAAGGGAGCAGTACTTC.

This clonotype was detected ten times or more. This sequence joins TRBV6-2 or TRBV6-3 and TRBJ1-5; tentatively, D is TRBD1 (5 bases). V was cut by 2 bases and J by 9 bases, with 17 bases left in between. Germline lookup yields CDR1 MNHEY and CDR2 SVGEGT. This CDR3 contains 15 residues. The CDR3 spells CASSYRLGPRRPQHF. In DNA, the CDR3 is TGTGCCAGCAGTTACAGGTTGGGGCCGAGGCGGCCCCAGCATTTT.

This clonotype was found many times. This chain joins TRBV7-8 and TRBJ1-5; TRBD1 matches at 7 bases. CDR1 SGHVS and CDR2 FQNEAQ come from the germline V gene. V gave up 5 bases and J gave up 6 bases; unmatched junction bases: 4. This CDR3 region has 13 residues. The CDR3 DNA sequence: TGTGCCAGCAGCACCGGACAGGTTCAGCCCCAGCATTTT. This encodes CASSTGQVQPQHF.

The table lists this clonotype with a few counts. The V gene is TRBV11-2, the J gene TRBJ1-2, with D tentatively TRBD1 (5 bases). Looked up from germline, CDR1 is SGHAT and CDR2 is FQNNGV. V lost 5 bases, J lost 9 bases, and 13 bases lay in between. The CDR3 has 12 amino acids. CDR3 region: CASSDWGGSYTF. The DNA of the CDR3 is TGTGCCAGCAGCGACTGGGGGGGTAGCTACACCTTC.

This clonotype appeared many times. The chain recombines TRBV7-6 with TRBJ1-3; D gene ambiguous. The V and J ends lost 5 bases and 4 bases respectively, with 18 bases between them. The CDR3 sequence is 16 residues long. Germline loops: CDR1 SGHVS, CDR2 FNYEAQ. CDR3 residues: CASSTHGRRGGNTIYF. DNA of the CDR3: TGTGCCAGCAGCACGCACGGACGGCGGGGAGGAAACACCATATATTTT.

The V call is TRBV7-6, the J call TRBJ2-6; possibly TRBD2 for D (6 bases). V lost 5 bases to trimming and J lost 3 bases, with 26 bases between them. The CDR3 spans 20 residues. Looked up from germline, CDR1 is SGHVS and CDR2 is FNYEAQ. Here the CDR3 reads CASSIRDSKLPAGGANVLTF. As DNA, the CDR3 is TGTGCCAGCAGCATCCGGGACTCCAAACTCCCCGCTGGTGGGGCCAACGTCCTGACTTTC.

This clonotype came up many times. This chain links TRBV19 with TRBJ1-6; no definite D call. Trimming cost V 5 bases and J 6 bases, with 8 bases left between them. This CDR3 spans 13 amino acids. Germline CDR1 reads LNHDA; CDR2 reads SQIVND (reference sequence). CDR3 protein: CASSWSFNSPLHF. The CDR3 DNA reads as TGTGCCAGTAGTTGGTCTTTTAATTCACCCCTCCACTTT.

This clonotype was picked up many times. The V call is TRBV28, the J call TRBJ1-4; D not resolved. Trimming removed 6 bases from V and 0 bases from J, with 11 bases in between. Germline CDR1 MDHEN, CDR2 SYDVKM. CDR3 size: 15 residues. CDR3 amino acids: CASSWASATNEKLFF. CDR3 bases: TGTGCCAGCAGCTGGGCCAGCGCAACTAATGAAAAACTGTTTTTT.